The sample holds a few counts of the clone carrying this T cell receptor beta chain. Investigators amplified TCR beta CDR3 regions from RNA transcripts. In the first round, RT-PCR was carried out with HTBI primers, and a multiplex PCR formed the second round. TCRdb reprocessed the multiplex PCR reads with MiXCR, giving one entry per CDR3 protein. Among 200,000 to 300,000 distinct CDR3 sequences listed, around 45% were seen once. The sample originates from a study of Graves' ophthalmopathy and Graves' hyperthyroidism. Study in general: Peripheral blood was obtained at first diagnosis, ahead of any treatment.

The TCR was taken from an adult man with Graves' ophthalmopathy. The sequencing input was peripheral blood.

CDR3 in DNA: TGTGCCAGCAGTTTATCCCCCCGCACCTACGAGCAGTACTTC. This translates into CASSLSPRTYEQYF. The V and J genes are TRBV2 and TRBJ2-7, with D unresolved. Germline V gives CDR1 SNHLY, CDR2 FYNNEI. This CDR3 region has 14 residues. V lost 5 bases and J 2 bases, leaving 13 bases between the germline ends.